This TCR beta chain was sequenced for a study of blood T cell repertoires in COVID-19. As handled by the study authors: Nucleated cell number was recorded as an estimate derived from reference gene primer amplification. Some clones are missing from TCRdb's copy, which holds only in-frame ones; the method was immunoSEQ multiplex PCR. The DNA gave D and trimming, while V, J and clone size come from that table. The sample lists some 250,000 clones; around 86% were seen once. The CDR3 runs to 17 residues. This clone was counted at least ten times. This TCR was sampled from a woman aged 60-75 years with active or convalescent COVID-19. Sequencing was carried out using peripheral blood. This sequence joins TRBV21-1 and TRBJ2-1; the table gives TRBD1 as D, unverified against the DNA. TRBV21-1 is assigned pseudogene status. CDR3 bases: TGTGCCAGCAGCGCCCAAGCCGGGACAGGGGCTAACAATGAGCAGTTCTTC. Translated, it gives CASSAQAGTGANNEQFF.